A selection of T cell receptor beta chains follows, all from one sample in a study of tumor-infiltrating lymphocytes in primary liver carcinoma. TCRdb reprocessed the multiplex PCR reads via MiXCR and lists one record per CDR3 protein. The sample shows around 47,000 distinct CDR3 sequences, about three quarters of them seen only once. The sample comprised liver tumor tissue from sampling region 2. These receptors were obtained from a man aged 40-49 years with primary liver carcinoma and hepatitis B virus infection. Both conserved end residues are trimmed from each CDR3. Each record gives: J gene, V gene, CDR3 protein.

TRBJ2-1 | TRBV29-1 | SVVPLVGLGNEQF
TRBJ2-7 | TRBV6-2/TRBV6-3 | ASSPWTMRGYEQY
TRBJ2-7 | TRBV9 | ASSVILGGEQY
TRBJ2-5 | TRBV28 | ATWYQGTQY
TRBJ2-1 | TRBV29-1 | SVDGTGVNNELF
TRBJ2-3 | TRBV6-1 | ISSERLGPDTQY
TRBJ2-6 | TRBV28 | AVGVHTGANVLT
TRBJ2-4 | TRBV6-1 | VSSDAGIAKNIQY
TRBJ2-1 | TRBV5-1 | ASSSLTSNERF
TRBJ1-4 | TRBV7-8 | ASSRASGEKLF
TRBJ2-7 | TRBV5-1 | ASSSRQGPQY
TRBJ2-2 | TRBV6-2/TRBV6-3 | TSVDRGSGELF
TRBJ1-2 | TRBV10-2 | ASNPGEGASYA
TRBJ2-7 | TRBV18 | ASSPPSAGSYEQY
TRBJ2-7 | TRBV29-1 | SDRQGTYEQY
TRBJ1-1 | TRBV5-1 | ASGPRGRQNTEAF
TRBJ2-3 | TRBV6-1 | ASIEIAQGRTDTQY
TRBJ2-7 | TRBV7-8 | ASSPRDIRYEQY
TRBJ2-5 | TRBV4-3 | ASSQCEGRELEIQY